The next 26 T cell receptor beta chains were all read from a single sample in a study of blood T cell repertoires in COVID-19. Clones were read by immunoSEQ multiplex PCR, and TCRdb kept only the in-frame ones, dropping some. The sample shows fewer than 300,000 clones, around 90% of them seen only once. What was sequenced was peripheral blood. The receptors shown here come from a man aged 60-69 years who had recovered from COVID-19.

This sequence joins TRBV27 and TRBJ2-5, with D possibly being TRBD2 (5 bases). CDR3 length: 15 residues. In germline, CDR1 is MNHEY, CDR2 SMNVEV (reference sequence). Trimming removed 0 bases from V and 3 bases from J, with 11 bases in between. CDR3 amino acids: CASSLSIHGKETQYF. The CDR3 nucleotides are TGTGCCAGCAGTTTATCAATCCACGGGAAAGAGACCCAGTACTTC.

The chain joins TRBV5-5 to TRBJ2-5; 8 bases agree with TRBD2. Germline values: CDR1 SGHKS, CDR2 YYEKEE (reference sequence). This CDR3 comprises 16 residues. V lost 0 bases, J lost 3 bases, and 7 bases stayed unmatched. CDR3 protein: CASSLEAGAFEETQYF. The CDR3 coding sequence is TGTGCCAGCAGCTTGGAAGCGGGGGCATTTGAAGAGACCCAGTACTTC.

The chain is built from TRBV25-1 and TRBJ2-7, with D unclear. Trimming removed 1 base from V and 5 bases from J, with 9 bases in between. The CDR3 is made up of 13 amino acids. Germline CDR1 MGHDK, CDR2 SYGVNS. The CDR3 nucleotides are TGTGCCAGCAGTGAATGGAGATTCCACGAGCAGTACTTC. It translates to CASSEWRFHEQYF.

As DNA, the CDR3 is TGCAGCGCCGAGGGGGGGTTCAGGGGATCCTACGAGCAGTACTTC. Its translation: CSAEGGFRGSYEQYF. The chain employs TRBV29-1 and TRBJ2-7, with a possible D match to TRBD2 (7 bases). Between the trimmed V and J ends, which lost 7 bases and 1 base, there was a span of 20 bases. The CDR3 has 15 amino acids. The germline CDR1 and CDR2 sequences are SQVTM and ANQGSEA.

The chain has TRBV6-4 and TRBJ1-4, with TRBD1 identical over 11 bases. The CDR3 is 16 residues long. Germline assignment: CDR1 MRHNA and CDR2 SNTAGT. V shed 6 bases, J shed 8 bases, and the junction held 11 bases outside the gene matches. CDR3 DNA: TGTGCCAGCAGCCCGAGACCGGGACAGGGGGGCGAAAAACTGTTTTTT. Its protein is CASSPRPGQGGEKLFF.

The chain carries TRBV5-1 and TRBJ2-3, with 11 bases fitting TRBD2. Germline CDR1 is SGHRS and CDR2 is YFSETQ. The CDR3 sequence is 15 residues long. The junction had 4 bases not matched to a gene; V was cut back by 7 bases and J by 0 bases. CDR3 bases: TGCGCCAGCCGACTAGCGGGAACTAGCACAGATACGCAGTATTTT. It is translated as CASRLAGTSTDTQYF.

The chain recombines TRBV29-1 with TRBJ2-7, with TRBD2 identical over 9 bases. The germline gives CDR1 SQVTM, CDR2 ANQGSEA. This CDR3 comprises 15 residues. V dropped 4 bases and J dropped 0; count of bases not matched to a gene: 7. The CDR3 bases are TGCAGCGTTGGGGCTCCTAGCGGGGTCTCCTACGAGCAGTACTTC. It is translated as CSVGAPSGVSYEQYF.

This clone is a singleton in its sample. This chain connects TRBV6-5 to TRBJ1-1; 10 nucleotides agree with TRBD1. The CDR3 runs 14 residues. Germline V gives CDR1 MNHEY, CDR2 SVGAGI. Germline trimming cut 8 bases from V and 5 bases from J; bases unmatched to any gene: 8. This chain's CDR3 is CASHRQGARTEAFF. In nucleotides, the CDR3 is TGTGCCAGCCACCGACAGGGGGCGAGGACTGAAGCTTTCTTT.

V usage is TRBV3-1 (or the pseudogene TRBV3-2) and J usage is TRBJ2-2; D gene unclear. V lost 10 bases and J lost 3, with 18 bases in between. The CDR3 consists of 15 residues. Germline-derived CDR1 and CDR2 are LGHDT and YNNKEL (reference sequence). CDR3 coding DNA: TGTGCCACCGCCCGGAGAGCTTCCGACACCGGGGAGCTGTTTTTT. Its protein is CATARRASDTGELFF.

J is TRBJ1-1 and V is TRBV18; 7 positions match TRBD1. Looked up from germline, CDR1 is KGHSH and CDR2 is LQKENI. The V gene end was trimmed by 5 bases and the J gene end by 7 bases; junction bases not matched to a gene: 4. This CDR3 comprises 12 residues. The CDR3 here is CASSKGASEAFF. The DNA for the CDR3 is TGTGCCAGCTCAAAGGGGGCGAGTGAAGCTTTCTTT.

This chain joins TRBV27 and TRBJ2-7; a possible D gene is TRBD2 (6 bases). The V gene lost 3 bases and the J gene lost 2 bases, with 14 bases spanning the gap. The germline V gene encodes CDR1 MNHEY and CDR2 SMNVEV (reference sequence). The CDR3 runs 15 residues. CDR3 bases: TGTGCCAGCAGTTTTTCCCGCGGGGCTACCTACGAGCAGTACTTC. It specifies CASSFSRGATYEQYF.

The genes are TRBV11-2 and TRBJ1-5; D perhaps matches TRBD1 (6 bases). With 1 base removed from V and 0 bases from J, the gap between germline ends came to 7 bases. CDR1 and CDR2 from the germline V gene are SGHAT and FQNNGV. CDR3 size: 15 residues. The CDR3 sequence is CASSLGTVSNQPQHF. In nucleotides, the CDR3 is TGTGCCAGCAGCTTAGGGACAGTTAGCAATCAGCCCCAGCATTTT.

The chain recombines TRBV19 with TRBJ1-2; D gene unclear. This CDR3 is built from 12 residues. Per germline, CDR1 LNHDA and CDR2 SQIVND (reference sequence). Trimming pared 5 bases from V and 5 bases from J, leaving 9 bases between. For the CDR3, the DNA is TGTGCCAGTAGTTACTTACTGTATGGCTACACCTTC. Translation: CASSYLLYGYTF.

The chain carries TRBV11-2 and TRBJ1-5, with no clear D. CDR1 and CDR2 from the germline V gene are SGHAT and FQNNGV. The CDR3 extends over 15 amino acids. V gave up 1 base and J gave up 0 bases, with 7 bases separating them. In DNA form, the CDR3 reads TGTGCCAGCAGCTTAGGTACAGATAGCAATCAGCCCCAGCATTTT. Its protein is CASSLGTDSNQPQHF.

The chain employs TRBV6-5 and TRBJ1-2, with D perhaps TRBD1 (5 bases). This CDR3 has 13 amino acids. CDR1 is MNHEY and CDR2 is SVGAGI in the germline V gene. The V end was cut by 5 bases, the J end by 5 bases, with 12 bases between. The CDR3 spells CASSKPGLYGYTF. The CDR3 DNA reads TGTGCCAGCAGTAAACCGGGACTGTATGGCTACACCTTC.

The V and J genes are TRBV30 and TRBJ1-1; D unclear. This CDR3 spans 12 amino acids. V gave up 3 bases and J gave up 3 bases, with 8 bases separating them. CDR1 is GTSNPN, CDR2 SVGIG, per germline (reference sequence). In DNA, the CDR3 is TGTGCCTGGAGGACTATGGACACTGAAGCTTTCTTT. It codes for CAWRTMDTEAFF.

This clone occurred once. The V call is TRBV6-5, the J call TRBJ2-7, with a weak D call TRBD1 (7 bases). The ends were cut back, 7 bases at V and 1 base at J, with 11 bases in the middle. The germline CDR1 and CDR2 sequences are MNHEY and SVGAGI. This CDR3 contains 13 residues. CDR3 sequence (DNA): TGTGCCAGCACCTCAGGGGGGTCCTACGAGCAGTACTTC. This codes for CASTSGGSYEQYF.

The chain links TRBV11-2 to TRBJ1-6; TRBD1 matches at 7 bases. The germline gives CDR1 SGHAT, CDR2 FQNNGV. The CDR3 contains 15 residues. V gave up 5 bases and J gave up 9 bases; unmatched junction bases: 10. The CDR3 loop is CASSAQGLWRSPLHF. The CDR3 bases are TGTGCCAGCAGCGCACAGGGGTTGTGGCGTTCACCCCTCCACTTT.

In DNA, the CDR3 is TGTGCCAGCAGCCTGGGAGGGGGGGCTAGTCCCGGGGAGCTGTTTTTT. As protein: CASSLGGGASPGELFF. The V call is TRBV5-4, the J call TRBJ2-2; tentatively, D is TRBD2 (7 bases). In germline, CDR1 is SGHNT, CDR2 YYREEE (reference sequence). This CDR3 spans 16 amino acids. V lost 4 bases and J lost 6, with 19 bases in between.

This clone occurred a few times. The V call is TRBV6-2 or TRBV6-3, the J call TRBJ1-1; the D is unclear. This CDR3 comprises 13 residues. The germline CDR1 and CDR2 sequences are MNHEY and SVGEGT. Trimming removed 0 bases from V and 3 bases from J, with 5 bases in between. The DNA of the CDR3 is TGTGCCAGCAGTTACTCACTCTACACTGAAGCTTTCTTT. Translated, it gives CASSYSLYTEAFF.

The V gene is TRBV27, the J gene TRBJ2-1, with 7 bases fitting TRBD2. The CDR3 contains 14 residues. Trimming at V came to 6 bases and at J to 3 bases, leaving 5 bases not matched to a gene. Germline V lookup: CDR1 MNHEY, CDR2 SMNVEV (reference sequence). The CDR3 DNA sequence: TGTGCCAGCAGATGGGGGGGGAACTACAATGAGCAGTTCTTC. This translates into CASRWGGNYNEQFF.

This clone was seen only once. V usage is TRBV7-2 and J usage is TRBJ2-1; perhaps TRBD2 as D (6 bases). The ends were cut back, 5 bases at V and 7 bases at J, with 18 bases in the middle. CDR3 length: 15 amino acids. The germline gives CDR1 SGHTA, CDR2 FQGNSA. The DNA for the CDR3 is TGTGCCAGCAGCCCCTCCGTGGTAGGGAGGAATGAGCAGTTCTTC. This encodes CASSPSVVGRNEQFF.

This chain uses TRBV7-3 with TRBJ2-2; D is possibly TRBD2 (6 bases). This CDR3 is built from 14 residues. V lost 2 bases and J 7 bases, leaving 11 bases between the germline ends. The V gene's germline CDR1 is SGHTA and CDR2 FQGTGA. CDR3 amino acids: CASSLSGAGGELFF. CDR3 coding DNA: TGTGCCAGCAGCTTATCGGGAGCCGGCGGGGAGCTGTTTTTT. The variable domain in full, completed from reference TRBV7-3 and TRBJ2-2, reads GAGVSQTPSNKVTEKGKYVELRCDPISGHTALYWYRQSLGQGPEFLIYFQGTGAADDSGLPNDRFFAVRPEGSVSTLKIQRTERGDSAVYLCASSLSGAGGELFFGEGSRLTVL.

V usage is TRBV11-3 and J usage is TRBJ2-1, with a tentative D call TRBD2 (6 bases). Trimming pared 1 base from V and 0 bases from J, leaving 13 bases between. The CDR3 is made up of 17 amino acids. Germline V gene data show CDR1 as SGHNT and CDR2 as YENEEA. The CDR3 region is CASSLGGAGFSYNEQFF. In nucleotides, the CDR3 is TGTGCCAGCAGCTTAGGAGGGGCGGGGTTCTCCTACAATGAGCAGTTCTTC. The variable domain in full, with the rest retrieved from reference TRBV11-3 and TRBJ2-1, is EAGVVQSPRYKIIEKKQPVAFWCNPISGHNTLYWYLQNLGQGPELLIRYENEEAVDDSQLPKDRFSAERLKGVDSTLKIQPAELGDSAVYLCASSLGGAGFSYNEQFFGPGTRLTVL.

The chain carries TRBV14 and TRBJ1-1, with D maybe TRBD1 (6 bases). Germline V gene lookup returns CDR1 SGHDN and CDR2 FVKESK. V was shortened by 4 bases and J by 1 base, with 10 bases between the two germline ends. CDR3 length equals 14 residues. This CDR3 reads CASSPTQGNTEAFF. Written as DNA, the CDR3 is TGTGCCAGCAGCCCGACACAGGGGAACACTGAAGCTTTCTTT.

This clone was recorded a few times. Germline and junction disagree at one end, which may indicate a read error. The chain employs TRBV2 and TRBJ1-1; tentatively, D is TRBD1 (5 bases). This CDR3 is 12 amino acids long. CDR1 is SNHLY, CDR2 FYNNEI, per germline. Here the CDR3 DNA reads TGTGCCGGCAGGGAGGGGAACACTGAAGCTTTCTTT. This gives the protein CAGREGNTEAFF.